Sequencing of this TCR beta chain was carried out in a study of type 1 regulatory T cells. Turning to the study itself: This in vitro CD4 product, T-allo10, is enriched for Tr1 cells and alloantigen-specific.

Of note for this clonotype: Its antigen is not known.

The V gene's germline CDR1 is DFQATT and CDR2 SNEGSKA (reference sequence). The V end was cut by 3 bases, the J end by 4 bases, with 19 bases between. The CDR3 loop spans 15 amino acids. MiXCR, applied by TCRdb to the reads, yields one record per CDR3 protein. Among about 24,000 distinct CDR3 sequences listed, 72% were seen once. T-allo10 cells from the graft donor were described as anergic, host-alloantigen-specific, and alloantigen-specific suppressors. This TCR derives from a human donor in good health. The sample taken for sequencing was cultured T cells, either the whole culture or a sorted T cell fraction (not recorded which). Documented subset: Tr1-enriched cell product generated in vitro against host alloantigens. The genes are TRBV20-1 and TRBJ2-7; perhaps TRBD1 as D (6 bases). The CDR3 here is CSARLWGQTTYEQYF. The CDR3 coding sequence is TGCAGTGCTAGGCTCTGGGGGCAAACGACTTACGAGCAGTACTTC.